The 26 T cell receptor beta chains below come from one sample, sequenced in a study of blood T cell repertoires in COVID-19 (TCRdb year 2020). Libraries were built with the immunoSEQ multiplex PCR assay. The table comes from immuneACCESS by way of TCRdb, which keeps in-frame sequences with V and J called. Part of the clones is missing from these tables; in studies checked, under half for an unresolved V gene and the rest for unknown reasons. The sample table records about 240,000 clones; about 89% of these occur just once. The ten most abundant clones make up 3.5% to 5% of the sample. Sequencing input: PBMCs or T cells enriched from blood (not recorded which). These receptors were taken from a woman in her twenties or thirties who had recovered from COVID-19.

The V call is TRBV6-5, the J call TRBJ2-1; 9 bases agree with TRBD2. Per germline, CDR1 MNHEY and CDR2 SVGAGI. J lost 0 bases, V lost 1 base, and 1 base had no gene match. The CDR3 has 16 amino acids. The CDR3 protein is CASSYLAGASYNEQFF. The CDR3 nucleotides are TGTGCCAGCAGTTACTTAGCGGGAGCCTCCTACAATGAGCAGTTCTTC.

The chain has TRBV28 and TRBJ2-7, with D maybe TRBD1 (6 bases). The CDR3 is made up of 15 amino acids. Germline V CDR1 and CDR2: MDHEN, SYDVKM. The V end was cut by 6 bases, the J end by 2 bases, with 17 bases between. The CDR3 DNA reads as TGTGCCAGCAGGCTCGGACAGCACTTCCCCTACGAGCAGTACTTC. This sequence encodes CASRLGQHFPYEQYF.

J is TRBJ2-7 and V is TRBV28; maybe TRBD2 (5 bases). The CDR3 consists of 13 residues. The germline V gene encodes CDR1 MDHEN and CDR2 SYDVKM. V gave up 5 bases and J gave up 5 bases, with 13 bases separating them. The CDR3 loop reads CASSPLRVNEQYF. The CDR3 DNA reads TGTGCCAGCAGTCCCTTGAGGGTGAACGAGCAGTACTTC.

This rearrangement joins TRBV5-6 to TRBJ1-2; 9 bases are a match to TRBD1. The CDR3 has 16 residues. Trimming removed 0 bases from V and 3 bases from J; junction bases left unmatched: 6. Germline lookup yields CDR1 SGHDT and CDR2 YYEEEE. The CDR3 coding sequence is TGTGCCAGCAGCTTGGGGCTGACAGGGGGAGACTATGGCTACACCTTC. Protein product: CASSLGLTGGDYGYTF.

The CDR3 coding sequence is TGCGCCAGCAGCTTGCGAGCGACAGCGAACACCGGGGAGCTGTTTTTT. Its protein is CASSLRATANTGELFF. This chain links TRBV5-1 with TRBJ2-2, with D maybe TRBD1 (5 bases). Germline V gives CDR1 SGHRS, CDR2 YFSETQ. With 1 base removed from V and 0 bases from J, the gap between germline ends came to 10 bases. The CDR3 sequence is 16 residues long.

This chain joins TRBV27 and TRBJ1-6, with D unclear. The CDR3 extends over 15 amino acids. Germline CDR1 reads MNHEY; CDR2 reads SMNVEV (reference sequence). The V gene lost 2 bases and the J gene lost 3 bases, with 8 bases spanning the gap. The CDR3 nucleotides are TGTGCCAGCAGTTTACTGGGGAGCTATAATTCACCCCTCCACTTT. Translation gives CASSLLGSYNSPLHF.

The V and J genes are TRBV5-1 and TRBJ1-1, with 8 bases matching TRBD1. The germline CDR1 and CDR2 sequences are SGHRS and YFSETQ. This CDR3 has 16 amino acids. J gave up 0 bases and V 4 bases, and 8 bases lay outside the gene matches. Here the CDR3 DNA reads TGCGCCAGCAGCCCGGGGACAGGCGTCATGAACACTGAAGCTTTCTTT. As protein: CASSPGTGVMNTEAFF.

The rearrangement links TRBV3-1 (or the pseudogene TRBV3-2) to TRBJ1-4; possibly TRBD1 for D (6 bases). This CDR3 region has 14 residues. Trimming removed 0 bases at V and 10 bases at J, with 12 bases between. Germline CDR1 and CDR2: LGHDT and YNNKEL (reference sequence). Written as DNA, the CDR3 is TGTGCCAGCAGCCAAGATATTACAGGGTTAAAACTGTTTTTT. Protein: CASSQDITGLKLFF.

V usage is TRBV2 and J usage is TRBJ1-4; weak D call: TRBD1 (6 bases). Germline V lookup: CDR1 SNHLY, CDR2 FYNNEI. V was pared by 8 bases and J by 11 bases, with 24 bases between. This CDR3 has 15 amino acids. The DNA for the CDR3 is TGTGCCAGCGGGAGCGGGGGGCAGCGGCGGGTTAAACTGTTTTTT. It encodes CASGSGGQRRVKLFF.

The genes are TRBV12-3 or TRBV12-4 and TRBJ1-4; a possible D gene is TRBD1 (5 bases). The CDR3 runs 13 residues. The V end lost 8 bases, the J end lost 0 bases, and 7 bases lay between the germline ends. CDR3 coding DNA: TGTGCCAGCGACAGTCCAACTAATGAAAAACTGTTTTTT. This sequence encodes CASDSPTNEKLFF.

This CDR3 reads CASSVRPGTGKETQYF. DNA of the CDR3: TGTGCCAGCAGCGTCCGACCCGGGACAGGGAAAGAGACCCAGTACTTC. This chain uses TRBV9 with TRBJ2-5; 9 bases match TRBD1. V lost 2 bases and J lost 3; bases outside the gene matches: 8. This CDR3 comprises 16 residues. In germline, CDR1 is SGDLS, CDR2 YYNGEE.

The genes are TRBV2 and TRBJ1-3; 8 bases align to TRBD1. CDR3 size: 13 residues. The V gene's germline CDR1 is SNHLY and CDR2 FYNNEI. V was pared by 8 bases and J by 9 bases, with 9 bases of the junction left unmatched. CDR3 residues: CASLGQEGGTIYF. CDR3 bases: TGTGCCAGCCTGGGACAGGAGGGCGGCACCATATATTTT.

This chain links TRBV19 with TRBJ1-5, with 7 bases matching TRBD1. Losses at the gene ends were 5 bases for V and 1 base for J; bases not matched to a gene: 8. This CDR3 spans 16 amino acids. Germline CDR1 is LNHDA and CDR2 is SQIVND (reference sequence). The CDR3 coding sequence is TGTGCCAGTAGTTGGCAGGTACAGGGGAGCAATCAGCCCCAGCATTTT. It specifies CASSWQVQGSNQPQHF. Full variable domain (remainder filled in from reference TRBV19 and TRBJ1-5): DGGITQSPKYLFRKEGQNVTLSCEQNLNHDAMYWYRQDPGQGLRLIYYSQIVNDFQKGDIAEGYSVSREKKESFPLTVTSAQKNPTAFYLCASSWQVQGSNQPQHFGDGTRLSIL.

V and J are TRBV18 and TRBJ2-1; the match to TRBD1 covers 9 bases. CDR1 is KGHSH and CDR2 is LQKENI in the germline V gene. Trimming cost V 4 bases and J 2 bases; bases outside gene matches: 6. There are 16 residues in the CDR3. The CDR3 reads CASSLPGQGTYNEQFF. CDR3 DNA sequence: TGTGCCAGCTCACTGCCGGGACAGGGTACCTACAATGAGCAGTTCTTC.

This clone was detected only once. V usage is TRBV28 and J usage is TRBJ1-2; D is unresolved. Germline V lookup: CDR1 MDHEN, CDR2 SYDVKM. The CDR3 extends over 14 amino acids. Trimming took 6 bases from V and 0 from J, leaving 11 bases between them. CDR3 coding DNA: TGTGCCAGCAGGGCGACACTTACTAACTATGGCTACACCTTC. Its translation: CASRATLTNYGYTF.

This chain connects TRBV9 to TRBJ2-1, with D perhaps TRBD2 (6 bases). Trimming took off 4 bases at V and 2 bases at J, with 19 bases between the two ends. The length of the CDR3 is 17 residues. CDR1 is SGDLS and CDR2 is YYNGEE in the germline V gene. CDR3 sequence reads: CASSSSQRVPTYNEQFF. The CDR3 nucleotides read TGTGCCAGCAGCTCCAGCCAGCGGGTTCCCACCTACAATGAGCAGTTCTTC.

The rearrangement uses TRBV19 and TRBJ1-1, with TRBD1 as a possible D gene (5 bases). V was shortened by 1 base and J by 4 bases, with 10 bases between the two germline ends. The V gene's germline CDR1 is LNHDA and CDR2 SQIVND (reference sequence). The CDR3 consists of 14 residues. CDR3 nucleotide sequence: TGTGCCAGTAGTATAGCAGGGCCGTCCACTGAAGCTTTCTTT. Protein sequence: CASSIAGPSTEAFF.

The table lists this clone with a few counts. CDR3 nucleotides: TGTGCCAGCACAAAGGATCCTAGCGGCCTTAATGAGCAGTTCTTC. Translation gives CASTKDPSGLNEQFF. The gene calls are TRBV27 and TRBJ2-1; 7 bases map to TRBD2. Germline V gene lookup returns CDR1 MNHEY and CDR2 SMNVEV (reference sequence). J was trimmed by 7 bases and V by 7 bases; bases with no gene match: 13. The CDR3 has 15 residues.

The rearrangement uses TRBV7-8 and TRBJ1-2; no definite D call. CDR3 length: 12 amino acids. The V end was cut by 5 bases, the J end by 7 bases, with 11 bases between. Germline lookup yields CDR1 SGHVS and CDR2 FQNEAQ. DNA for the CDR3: TGTGCCAGCAGCCTCTCGACTCTTGGCTACACCTTC. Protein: CASSLSTLGYTF.

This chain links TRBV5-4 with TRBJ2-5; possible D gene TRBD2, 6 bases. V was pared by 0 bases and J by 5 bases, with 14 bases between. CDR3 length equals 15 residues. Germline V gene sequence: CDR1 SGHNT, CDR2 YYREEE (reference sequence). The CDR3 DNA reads TGTGCCAGCAGCTTGGACCCCCGGAGCGGGGAGACCCAGTACTTC. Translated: CASSLDPRSGETQYF.

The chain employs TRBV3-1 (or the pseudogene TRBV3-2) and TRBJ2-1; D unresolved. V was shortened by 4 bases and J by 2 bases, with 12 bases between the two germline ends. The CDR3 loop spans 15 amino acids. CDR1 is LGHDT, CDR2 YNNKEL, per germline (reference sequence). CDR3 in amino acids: CASSPYRDTYNEQFF. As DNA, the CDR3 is TGTGCCAGCAGCCCATACCGAGACACCTACAATGAGCAGTTCTTC.

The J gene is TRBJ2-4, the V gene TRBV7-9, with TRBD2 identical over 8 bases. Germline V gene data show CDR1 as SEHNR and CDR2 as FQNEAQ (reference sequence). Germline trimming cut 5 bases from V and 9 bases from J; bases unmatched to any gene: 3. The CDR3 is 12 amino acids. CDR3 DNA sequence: TGTGCCAGCAGCCCCGGGGGGGGCATTCAGTACTTC. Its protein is CASSPGGGIQYF.

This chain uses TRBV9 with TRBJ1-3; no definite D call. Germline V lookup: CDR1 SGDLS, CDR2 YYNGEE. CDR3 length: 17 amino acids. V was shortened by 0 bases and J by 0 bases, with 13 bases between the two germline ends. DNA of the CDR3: TGTGCCAGCAGCGTAGATTCTGGAGGGCTCTCTGGAAACACCATATATTTT. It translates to CASSVDSGGLSGNTIYF.

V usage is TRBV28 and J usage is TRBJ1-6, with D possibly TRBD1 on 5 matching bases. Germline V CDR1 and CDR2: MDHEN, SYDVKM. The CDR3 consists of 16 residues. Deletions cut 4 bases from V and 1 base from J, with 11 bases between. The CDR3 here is CASSWGGISYNSPLHF. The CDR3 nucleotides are TGTGCCAGCAGTTGGGGCGGGATTTCCTATAATTCACCCCTCCACTTT.

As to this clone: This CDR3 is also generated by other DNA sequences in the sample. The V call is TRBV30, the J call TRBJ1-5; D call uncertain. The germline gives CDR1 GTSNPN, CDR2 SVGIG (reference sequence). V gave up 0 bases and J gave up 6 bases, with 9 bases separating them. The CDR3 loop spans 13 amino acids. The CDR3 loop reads CAWSVGGSQPQHF. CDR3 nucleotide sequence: TGTGCCTGGAGTGTAGGAGGGAGTCAGCCCCAGCATTTT.

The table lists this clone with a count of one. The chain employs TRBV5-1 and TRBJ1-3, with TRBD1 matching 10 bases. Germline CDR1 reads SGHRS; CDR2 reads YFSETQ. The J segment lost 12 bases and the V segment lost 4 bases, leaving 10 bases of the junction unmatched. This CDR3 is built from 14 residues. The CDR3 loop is CASSQTGGSPGIYF. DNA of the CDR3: TGCGCCAGCAGCCAGACAGGGGGCTCTCCCGGCATATATTTT.